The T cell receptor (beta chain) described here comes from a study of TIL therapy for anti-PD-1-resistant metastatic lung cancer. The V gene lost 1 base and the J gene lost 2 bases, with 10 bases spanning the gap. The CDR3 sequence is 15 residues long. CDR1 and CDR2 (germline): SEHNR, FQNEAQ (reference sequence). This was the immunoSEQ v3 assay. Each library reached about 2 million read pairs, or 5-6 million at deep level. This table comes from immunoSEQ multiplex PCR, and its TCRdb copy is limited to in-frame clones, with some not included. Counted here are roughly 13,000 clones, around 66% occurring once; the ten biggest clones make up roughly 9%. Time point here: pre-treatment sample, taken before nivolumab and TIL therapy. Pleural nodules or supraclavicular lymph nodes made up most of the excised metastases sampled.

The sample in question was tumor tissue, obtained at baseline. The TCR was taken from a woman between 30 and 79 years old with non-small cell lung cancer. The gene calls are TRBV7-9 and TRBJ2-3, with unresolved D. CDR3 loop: CASSLDGRPTDTQYF. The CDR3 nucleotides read TGTGCCAGCAGCTTAGATGGAAGGCCCACAGATACGCAGTATTTT.